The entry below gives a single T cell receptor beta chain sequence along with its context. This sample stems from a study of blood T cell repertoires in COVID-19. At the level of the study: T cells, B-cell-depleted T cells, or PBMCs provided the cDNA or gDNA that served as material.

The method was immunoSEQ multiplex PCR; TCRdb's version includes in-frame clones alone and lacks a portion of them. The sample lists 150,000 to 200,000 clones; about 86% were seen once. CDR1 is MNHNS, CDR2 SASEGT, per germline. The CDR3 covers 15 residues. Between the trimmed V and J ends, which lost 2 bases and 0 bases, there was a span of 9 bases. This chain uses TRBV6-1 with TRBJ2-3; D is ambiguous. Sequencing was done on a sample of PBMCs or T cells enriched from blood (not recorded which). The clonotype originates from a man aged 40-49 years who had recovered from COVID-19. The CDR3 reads CASSERWASTDTQYF. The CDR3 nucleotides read TGTGCCAGCAGTGAAAGATGGGCTAGCACAGATACGCAGTATTTT.